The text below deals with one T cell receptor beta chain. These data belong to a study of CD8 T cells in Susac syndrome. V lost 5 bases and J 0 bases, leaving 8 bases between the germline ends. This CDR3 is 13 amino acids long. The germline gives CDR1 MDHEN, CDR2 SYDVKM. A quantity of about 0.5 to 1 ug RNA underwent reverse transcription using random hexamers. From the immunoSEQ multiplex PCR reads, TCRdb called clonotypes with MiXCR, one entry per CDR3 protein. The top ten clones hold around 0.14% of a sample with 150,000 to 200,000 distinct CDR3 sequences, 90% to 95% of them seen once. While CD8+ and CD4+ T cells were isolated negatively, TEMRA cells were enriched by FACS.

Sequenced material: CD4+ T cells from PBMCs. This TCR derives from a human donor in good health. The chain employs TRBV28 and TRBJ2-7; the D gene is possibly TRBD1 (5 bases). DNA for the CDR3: TGTGCCAGCAGTAGACAGCGCTCCTACGAGCAGTACTTC. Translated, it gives CASSRQRSYEQYF.